Sequencing of this TCR beta chain was carried out in a study of T cell repertoires in cytomegalovirus infection (dated by TCRdb to the late 2010s). Some background on the complete study: Alongside well-studied HLA-B-restricted epitopes, the peptide stimulations were aimed at recently identified HLA-C-restricted CMV epitopes, whose presentation resists viral immunomodulation. Donor HLA type was relevant to the analysis, because carriage of CMV infection together with the matching HLA type was indicated by public TCR beta signatures. Overall study outcomes, separate from this receptor: The ex vivo response was dominated by HLA-C-restricted CMV-specific TCR beta clonotypes, which also provided the single most frequent clonotype in two of eight donors. In both this cohort and an independent roughly 400-donor cohort, the cumulative frequency of public TCR beta family members distinguished carriers of CMV infection plus the relevant HLA type.

Instrument used: Illumina HiSeq 1500. TCRdb reprocessing: public reads trimmed at Q25 with fastp, clones called with MiXCR, in-frame beta chains kept. Rows matching on CDR3 protein sequence are summarized as one entry with the most common DNA and genes. Counted in this sample were roughly 920,000 distinct CDR3 sequences; around 30% of them appeared once. The ten biggest clones cover around 15% of the sample. The treatment or condition tag for this specimen amounts to: in vitro stimulation with specific CMV peptide epitopes to enrich CMV-specific T cells. Details on this clonotype: What antigen it recognizes has not been identified. No clone much larger than this one lies a single base away; base qualities are absent.

Its CDR3 holds 13 amino acids, cysteine through phenylalanine. Kept here is only the CDR3 DNA, which spans 39 bases and is read in frame from base 1. V is pared back by 9 bases and J by 7 bases, with 18 bases lying between the germline termini. From a lookup of the germline V gene (reference sequence), CDR1 and CDR2 are MNHEY and SMNVEV. The sample was cultured CD8+ T cells from PBMCs, taken from culture after CMV antigen stimulation. The clonotype comes from a human donor in good health (CMV status not recorded). Some clones in this sample may be carry-over from other donors' samples. The chain joins TRBV27 to TRBJ1-2, with the D segment identity uncertain. The DNA sequence is given as TGTGCCAGTTCTCCTTTACTTAATGGTGGCTACACCTTC. Its translation is CASSPLLNGGYTF.